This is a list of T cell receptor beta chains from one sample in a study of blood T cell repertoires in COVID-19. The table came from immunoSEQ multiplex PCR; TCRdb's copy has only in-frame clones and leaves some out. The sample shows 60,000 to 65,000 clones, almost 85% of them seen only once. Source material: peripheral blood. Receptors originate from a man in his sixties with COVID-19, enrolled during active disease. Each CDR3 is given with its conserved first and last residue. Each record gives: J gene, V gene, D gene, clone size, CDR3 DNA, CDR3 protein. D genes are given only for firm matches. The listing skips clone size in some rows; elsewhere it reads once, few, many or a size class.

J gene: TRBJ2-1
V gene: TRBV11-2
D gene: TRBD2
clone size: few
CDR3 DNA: TGTGCCAGCAGCCCAGACTCCTCACTAGCGGGAGTTAGTGAGCAGTTCTTC
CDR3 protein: CASSPDSSLAGVSEQFF

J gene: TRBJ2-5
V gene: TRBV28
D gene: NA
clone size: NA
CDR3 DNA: TGTGCCAGCAGTTTAGCGGTCCAAGAGACCCAGTACTTC
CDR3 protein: CASSLAVQETQYF

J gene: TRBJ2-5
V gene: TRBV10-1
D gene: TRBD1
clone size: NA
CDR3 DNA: TGCGCCAGCAGGATCACGACAGGGGTTAGAGAGACCCAGTACTTC
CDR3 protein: CASRITTGVRETQYF

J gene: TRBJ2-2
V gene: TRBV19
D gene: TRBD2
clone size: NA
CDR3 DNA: TGTGCCAGTAGCCGGGGTTGGCTCGCGGGGGGCAACACCGGGGAGCTGTTTTTT
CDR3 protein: CASSRGWLAGGNTGELFF

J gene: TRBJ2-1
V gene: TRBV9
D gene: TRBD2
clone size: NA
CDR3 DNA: TGTGCCAGCAGCGTGACTAGCAACTCCTACAATGAGCAGTTCTTC
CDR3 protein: CASSVTSNSYNEQFF

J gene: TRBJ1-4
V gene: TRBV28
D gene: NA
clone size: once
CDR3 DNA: TGTGCCAGCAGTTTATCCAGGCGCGTTGAAAAACTGTTTTTT
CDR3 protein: CASSLSRRVEKLFF

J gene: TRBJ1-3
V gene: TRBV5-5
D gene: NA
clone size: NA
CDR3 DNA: TGTGCCAGCAGCTTAGTAATACAGAGCTCTGGAAACACCATATATTTT
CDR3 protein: CASSLVIQSSGNTIYF

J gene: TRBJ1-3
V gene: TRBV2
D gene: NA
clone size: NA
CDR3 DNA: TGTGCCAGCAGGCTGTCGAGCTCTGGAAACACCATATATTTT
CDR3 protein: CASRLSSSGNTIYF

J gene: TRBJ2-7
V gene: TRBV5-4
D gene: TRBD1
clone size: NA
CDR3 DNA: TGTGCCAGCACCTTCCGGGACAGGGGCTACGAGCAGTACTTC
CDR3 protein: CASTFRDRGYEQYF

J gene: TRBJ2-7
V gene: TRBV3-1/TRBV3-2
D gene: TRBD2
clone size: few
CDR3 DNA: TGTGCCAGCAGCCAAGTTAGCGGGGAGCAGTACTTC
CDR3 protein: CASSQVSGEQYF

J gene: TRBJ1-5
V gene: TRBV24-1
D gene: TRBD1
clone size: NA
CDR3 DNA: TGTGCCACCAGTGAATGGGACAGGGGTCGGAATAATCAGCCCCAGCATTTT
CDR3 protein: CATSEWDRGRNNQPQHF

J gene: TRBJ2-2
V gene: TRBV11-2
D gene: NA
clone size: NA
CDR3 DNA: TGTGCCAGCCATGAAGATTGGCCGAACACCGGGGAGCTGTTTTTT
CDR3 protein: CASHEDWPNTGELFF

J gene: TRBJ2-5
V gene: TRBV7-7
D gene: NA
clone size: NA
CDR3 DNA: TGTGCCAGCAGCCCGGGGACTCACGCCGGGGAGACCCAGTACTTC
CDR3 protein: CASSPGTHAGETQYF

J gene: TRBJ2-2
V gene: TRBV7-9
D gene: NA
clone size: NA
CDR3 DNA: TGTGCCAGCAGCTTAGCGGGAGCCGGGGAGCTGTTTTTT
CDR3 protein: CASSLAGAGELFF

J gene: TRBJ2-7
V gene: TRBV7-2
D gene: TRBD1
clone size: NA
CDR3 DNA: TGTGCCAGCAGCGACCGGGACAGGGGGTTATCCTACGAGCAGTACTTC
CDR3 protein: CASSDRDRGLSYEQYF

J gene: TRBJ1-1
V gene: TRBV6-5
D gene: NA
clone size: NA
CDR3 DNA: TGTGCCAGCTGGACGGGGAGCGGGAACACTGAAGCTTTCTTT
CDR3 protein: CASWTGSGNTEAFF

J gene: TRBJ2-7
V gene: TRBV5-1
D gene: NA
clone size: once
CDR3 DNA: TGCGCCAGCAGGGGGGGGGCTAGCCGCCTCGAGCAGTACTTC
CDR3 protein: CASRGGASRLEQYF

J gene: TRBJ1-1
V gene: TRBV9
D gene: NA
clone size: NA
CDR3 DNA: TGTGCCAGCAACCTAATTTTGGGGCAGAACACTGAAGCTTTCTTT
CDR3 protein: CASNLILGQNTEAFF

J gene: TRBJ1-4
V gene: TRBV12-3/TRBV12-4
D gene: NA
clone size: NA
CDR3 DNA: TGTGCCAGCAGTCCAACGGTTCATGAAAAACTGTTTTTT
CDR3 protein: CASSPTVHEKLFF

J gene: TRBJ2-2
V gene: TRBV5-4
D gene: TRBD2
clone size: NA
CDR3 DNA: TGTGCCAGCAACCCGCGGGGCGGGGGGCCGGGCACCGGGGAGCTGTTTTTT
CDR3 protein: CASNPRGGGPGTGELFF

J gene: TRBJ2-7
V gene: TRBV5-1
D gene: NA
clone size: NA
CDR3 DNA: TGCGCCAGCAGCTTGTTTATCCAGCTTGTTGGCATCGAGAGGAACTACGAGCAGTACTTC
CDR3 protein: CASSLFIQLVGIERNYEQYF

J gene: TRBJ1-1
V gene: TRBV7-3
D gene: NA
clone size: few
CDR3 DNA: TGTGCCAGCAGCTTGGATGGAGGGTTTTCTGAAGCTTTCTTT
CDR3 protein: CASSLDGGFSEAFF

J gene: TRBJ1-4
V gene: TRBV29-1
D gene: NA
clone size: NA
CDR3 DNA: TGCAGCGTTGGAACATTAAATGAAAAACTGTTTTTT
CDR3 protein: CSVGTLNEKLFF

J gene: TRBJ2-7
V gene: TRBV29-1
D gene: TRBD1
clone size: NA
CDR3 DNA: TGCAGCGTTGAAGCCCCAGAAGGGACAGAGAACTCCTACGAGCAGTACTTC
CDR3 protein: CSVEAPEGTENSYEQYF

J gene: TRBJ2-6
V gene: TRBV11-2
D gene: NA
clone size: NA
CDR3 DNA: TGTGCCAGCAGCCTCCCTTGGGCCAACGTCCTGACTTTC
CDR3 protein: CASSLPWANVLTF

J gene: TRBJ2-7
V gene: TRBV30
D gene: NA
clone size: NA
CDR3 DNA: TGTGCCTGGAGTGATGACTGGTCCTTCTCCTACGAGCAGTACTTC
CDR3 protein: CAWSDDWSFSYEQYF

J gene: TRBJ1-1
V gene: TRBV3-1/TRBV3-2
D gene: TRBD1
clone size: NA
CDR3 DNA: TGTGCCAGCAGCCAAACAGACAGGGGAACTGAAGCTTTCTTT
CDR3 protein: CASSQTDRGTEAFF

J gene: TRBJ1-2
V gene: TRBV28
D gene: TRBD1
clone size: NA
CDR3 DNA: TGTGCCAGCAGTACAGGACAGGGTAACCTCTATGGCTACACCTTC
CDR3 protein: CASSTGQGNLYGYTF

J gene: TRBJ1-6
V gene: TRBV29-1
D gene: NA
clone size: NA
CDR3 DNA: TGCAGCGTTGAAGATCAAGGGGTGGAGATCCACTTT
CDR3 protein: CSVEDQGVEIHF

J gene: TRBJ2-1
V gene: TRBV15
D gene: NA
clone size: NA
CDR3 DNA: TGTGCCACCAGCAGAGGAGGGAGTTTACGCAATGAGCAGTTCTTC
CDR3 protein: CATSRGGSLRNEQFF

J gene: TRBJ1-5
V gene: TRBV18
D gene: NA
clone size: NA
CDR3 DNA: TGTGCCAGCTCAAACTACAGGGAGACGAGCAATCAGCCCCAGCATTTT
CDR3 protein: CASSNYRETSNQPQHF

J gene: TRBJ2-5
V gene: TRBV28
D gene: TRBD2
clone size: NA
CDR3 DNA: TGTGCCACCTACTCAGCGGGGGCCGGTCAAGAGACCCAGTACTTC
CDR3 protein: CATYSAGAGQETQYF

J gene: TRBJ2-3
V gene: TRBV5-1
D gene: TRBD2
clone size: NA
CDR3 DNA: TGCGCCACGCACGCCTTTAGCGGGAGTGGTACAGATACGCAGTATTTT
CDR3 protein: CATHAFSGSGTDTQYF

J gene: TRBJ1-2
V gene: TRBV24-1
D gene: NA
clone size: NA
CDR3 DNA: TGTGCCACCAGTGATCCCGGGTATAATGGCTACACCTTC
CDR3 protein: CATSDPGYNGYTF

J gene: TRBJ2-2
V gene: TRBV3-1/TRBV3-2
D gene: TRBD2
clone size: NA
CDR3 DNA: TGTGCCAGCAGCCAAGTGTACGGGTCTAGCGGGAGAACCGGGGAGCTGTTTTTT
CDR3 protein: CASSQVYGSSGRTGELFF

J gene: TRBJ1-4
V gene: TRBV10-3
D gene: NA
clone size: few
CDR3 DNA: TGTGCCATCAGTGAGGCCCGTACGGGGGGCGCGGGAGATAATGAAAAACTGTTTTTT
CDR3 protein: CAISEARTGGAGDNEKLFF

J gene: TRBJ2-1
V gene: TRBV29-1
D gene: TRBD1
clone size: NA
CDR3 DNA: TGCAGCGTTAAACGACAGGGATGGGAAAACAATGAGCAGTTCTTC
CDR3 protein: CSVKRQGWENNEQFF

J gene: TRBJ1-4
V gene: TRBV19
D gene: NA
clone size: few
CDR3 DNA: TGTGCCAGTAGCGACGCGGGGTTAACTAATGAAAAACTGTTTTTT
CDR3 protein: CASSDAGLTNEKLFF

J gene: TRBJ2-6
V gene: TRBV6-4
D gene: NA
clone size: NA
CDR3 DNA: TGTGCCAGCAGCCCGGACACCCCTGGGGCCAACGTCCTGACTTTC
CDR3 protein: CASSPDTPGANVLTF

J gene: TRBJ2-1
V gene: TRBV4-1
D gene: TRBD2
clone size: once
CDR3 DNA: TGCGCCAGCAGCCCAGGAACCGGGACTAGCAAGAATGAGCAGTTCTTC
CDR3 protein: CASSPGTGTSKNEQFF

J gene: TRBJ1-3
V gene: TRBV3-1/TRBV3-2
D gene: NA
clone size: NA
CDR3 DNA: TGTGCCAGCAGCCAAGGTCAACAGCCTGGAAACACCATATATTTT
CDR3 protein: CASSQGQQPGNTIYF

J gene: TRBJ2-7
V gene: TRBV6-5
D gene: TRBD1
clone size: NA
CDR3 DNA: TGTGCCAGCAGTTACGGACAGGGGACGTCCTACGAGCAGTACTTC
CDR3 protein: CASSYGQGTSYEQYF

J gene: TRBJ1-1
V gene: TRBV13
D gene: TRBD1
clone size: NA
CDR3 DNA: TGTGCCAGCAGTTTTCGGACAGGGGATAGCACTGAAGCTTTCTTT
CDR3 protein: CASSFRTGDSTEAFF

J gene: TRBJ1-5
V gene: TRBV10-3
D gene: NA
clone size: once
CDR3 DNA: TGTGCCATCGCGGGTGTCAATCAGCCCCAGCATTTT
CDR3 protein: CAIAGVNQPQHF

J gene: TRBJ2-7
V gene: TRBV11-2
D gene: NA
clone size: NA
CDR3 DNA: TGTGCCAGCAGCTCCCTTGCGGGGCCCAACTCCTACGAGCAGTACTTC
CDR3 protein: CASSSLAGPNSYEQYF

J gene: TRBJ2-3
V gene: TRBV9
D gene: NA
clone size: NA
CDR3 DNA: TGTGCCAGCAGCGTAGCCGCCGGTACGCAGTATTTT
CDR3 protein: CASSVAAGTQYF